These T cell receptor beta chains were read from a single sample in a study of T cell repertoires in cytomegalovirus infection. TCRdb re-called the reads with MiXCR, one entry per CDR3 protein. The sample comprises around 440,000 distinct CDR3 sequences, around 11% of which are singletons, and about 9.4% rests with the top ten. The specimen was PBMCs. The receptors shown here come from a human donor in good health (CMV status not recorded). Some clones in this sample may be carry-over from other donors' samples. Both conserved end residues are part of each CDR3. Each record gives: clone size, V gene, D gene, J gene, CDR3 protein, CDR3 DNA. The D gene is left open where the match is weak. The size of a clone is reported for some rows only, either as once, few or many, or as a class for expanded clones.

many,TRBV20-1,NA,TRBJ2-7,CSASDNSGRGAYEQYF,TGCAGTGCTAGTGATAATAGCGGTAGAGGAGCCTACGAGCAGTACTTC
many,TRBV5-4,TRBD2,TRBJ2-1,CASSLGIGREGPYNEQFF,TGTGCCAGCAGCTTGGGGATCGGTCGGGAGGGCCCCTACAATGAGCAGTTCTTC
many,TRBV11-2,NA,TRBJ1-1,CASSLEGITEAFF,TGTGCCAGCAGCTTAGAGGGGATCACTGAAGCTTTCTTT
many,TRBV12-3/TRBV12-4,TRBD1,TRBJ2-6,CASSFPGQGVSGANVLTF,TGTGCCAGCAGTTTTCCGGGACAGGGGGTCTCTGGGGCCAACGTCCTGACTTTC
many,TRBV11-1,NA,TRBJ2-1,CASSLGQSQYNEQFF,TGTGCCAGCAGCTTAGGACAGTCTCAATACAATGAGCAGTTCTTC
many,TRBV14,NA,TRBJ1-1,CASSWTMNAEAFF,TGTGCCAGTTCGTGGACAATGAATGCTGAAGCTTTCTTT
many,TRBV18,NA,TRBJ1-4,CASSPRPQSNEKLFF,TGTGCCAGCTCACCACGTCCACAGTCAAATGAAAAACTGTTTTTT
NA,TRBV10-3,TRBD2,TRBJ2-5,CAIGLAGGETQYF,TGTGCCATCGGGCTAGCGGGAGGAGAGACCCAGTACTTC
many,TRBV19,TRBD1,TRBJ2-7,CASSIGTGAYEQYF,TGTGCCAGTAGTATTGGGACAGGGGCATACGAGCAGTACTTC
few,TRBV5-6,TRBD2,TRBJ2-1,CASSLTSGRPLF,TGTGCCAGCAGCCTGACTAGCGGGAGGCCTCTCTTC
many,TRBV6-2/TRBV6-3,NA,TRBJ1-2,CASSYSEVPSNYGYTF,TGTGCCAGCAGTTACTCGGAAGTTCCTTCTAACTATGGCTACACCTTC
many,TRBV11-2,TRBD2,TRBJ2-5,CASSIKTGLTETQYF,TGTGCCAGCAGCATAAAGACGGGACTAACGGAGACCCAGTACTTC
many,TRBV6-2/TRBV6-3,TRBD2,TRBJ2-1,CASRAPGGEQFF,TGTGCCAGCAGAGCTCCGGGAGGAGAGCAGTTCTTC
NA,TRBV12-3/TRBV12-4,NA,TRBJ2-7,CASNRDNSYEQYF,TGTGCCAGCAACCGGGACAACTCCTACGAGCAGTACTTC
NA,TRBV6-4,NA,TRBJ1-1,CASSRRAGTNTEAFF,TGTGCCAGCAGCAGGAGGGCAGGGACGAACACTGAAGCTTTCTTT
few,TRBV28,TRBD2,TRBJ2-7,CASNGGIFIYEQYF,TGTGCCAGCAACGGGGGGATATTCATCTACGAGCAGTACTTC
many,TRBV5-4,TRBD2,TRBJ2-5,CASSRGLAGAQETQYF,TGTGCCAGCAGCAGGGGACTAGCGGGAGCCCAAGAGACCCAGTACTTC
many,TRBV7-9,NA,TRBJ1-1,CASSPSQGSAEAFF,TGTGCCAGCAGCCCTAGCCAGGGGTCTGCTGAAGCTTTCTTT
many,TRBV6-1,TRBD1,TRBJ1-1,CASSLGQAYMNTEAFF,TGTGCCAGCAGCCTCGGACAGGCCTACATGAACACTGAAGCTTTCTTT
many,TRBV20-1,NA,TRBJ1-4,CSASKTGFEKLFF,TGCAGTGCTAGTAAGACAGGTTTTGAAAAACTGTTTTTT
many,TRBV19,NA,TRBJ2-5,CASTNPGPRETQYF,TGTGCCAGTACCAATCCTGGGCCGAGGGAGACCCAGTACTTC
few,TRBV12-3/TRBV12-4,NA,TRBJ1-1,CASSFEFLGTEAFF,TGTGCCAGCAGTTTTGAGTTCCTGGGGACTGAAGCTTTCTTT